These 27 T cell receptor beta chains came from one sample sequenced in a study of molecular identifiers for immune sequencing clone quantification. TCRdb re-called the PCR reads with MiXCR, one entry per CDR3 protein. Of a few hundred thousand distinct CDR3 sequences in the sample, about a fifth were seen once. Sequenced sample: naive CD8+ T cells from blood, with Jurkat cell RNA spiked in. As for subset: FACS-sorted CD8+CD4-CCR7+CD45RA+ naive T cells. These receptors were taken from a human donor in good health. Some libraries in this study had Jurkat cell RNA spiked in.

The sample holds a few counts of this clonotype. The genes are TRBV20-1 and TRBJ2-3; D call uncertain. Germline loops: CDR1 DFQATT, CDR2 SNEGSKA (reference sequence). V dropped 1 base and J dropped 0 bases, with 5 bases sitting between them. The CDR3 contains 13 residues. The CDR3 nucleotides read TGCAGTGCTAGAGCACCGAGCACAGATACGCAGTATTTT. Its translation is CSARAPSTDTQYF.

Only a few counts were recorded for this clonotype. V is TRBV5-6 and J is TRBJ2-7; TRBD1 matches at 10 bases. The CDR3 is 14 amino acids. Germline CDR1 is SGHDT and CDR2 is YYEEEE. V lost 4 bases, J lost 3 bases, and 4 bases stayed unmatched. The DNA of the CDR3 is TGTGCCAGCAGCCGGACAGGGGGAGACTACGAGCAGTACTTC. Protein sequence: CASSRTGGDYEQYF.

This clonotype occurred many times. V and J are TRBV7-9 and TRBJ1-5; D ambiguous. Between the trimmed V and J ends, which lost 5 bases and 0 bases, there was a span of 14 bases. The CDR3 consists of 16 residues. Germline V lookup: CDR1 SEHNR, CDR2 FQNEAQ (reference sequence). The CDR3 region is CASSNNDPYSNQPQHF. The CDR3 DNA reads TGTGCCAGCAGCAACAACGACCCCTATAGCAATCAGCCCCAGCATTTT.

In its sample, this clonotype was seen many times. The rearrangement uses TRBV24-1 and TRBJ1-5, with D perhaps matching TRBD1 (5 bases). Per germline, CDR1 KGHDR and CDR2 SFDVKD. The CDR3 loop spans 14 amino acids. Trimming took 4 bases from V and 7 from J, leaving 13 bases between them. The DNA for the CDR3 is TGTGCCACCAGTGACACCGGGACCGCGCAGCCCCAGCATTTT. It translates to CATSDTGTAQPQHF.

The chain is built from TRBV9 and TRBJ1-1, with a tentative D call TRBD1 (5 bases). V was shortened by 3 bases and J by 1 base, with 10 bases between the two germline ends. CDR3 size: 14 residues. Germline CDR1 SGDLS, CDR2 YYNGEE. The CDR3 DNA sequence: TGTGCCAGCAGCGCCCCTGGGGCGAACACTGAAGCTTTCTTT. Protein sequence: CASSAPGANTEAFF.

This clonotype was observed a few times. The CDR3 is CASSPFLAGEEDYEQYF. The CDR3 DNA is TGTGCCAGCAGTCCATTCTTAGCGGGGGAAGAGGATTACGAGCAGTACTTC. This rearrangement joins TRBV6-5 to TRBJ2-7, with 9 bases fitting TRBD2. This CDR3 has 17 amino acids. J was trimmed by 4 bases and V by 5 bases; bases with no gene match: 15. Germline V lookup: CDR1 MNHEY, CDR2 SVGAGI.

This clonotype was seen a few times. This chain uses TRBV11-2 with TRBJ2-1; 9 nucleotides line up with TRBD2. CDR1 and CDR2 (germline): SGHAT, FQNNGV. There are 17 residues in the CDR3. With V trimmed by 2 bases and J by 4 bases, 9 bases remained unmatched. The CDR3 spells CASSLTSGTSIYNEQFF. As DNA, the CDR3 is TGTGCCAGCAGCTTAACCTCCGGGACTAGCATTTACAATGAGCAGTTCTTC.

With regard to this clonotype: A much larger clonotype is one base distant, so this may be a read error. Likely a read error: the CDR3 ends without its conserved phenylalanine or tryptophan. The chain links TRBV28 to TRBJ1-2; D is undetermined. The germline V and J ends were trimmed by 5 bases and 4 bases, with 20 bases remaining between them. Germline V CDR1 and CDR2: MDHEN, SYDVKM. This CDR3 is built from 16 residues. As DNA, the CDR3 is TGTGCCAGCAGTCTCCCCCTTTCTGGGGAGGGCTATGGCTACACCGTC. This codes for CASSLPLSGEGYGYTV.

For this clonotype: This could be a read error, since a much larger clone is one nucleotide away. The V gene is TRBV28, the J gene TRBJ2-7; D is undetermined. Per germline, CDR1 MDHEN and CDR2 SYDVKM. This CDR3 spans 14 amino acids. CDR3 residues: CAGSPRATVYEQYF. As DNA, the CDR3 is TGTGCCGGCAGTCCTCGAGCGACGGTCTACGAGCAGTACTTC.

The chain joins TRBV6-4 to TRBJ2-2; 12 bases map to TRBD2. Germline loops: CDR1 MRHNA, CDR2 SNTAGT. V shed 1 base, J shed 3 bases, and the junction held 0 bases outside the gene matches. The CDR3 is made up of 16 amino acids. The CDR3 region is CASSDWTSGDTGELFF. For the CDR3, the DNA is TGTGCCAGCAGTGACTGGACTAGCGGGGACACCGGGGAGCTGTTTTTT.

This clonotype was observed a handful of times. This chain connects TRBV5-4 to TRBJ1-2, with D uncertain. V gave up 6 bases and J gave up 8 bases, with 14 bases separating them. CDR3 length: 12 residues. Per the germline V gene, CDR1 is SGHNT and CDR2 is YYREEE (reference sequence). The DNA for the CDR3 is TGTGCCAGCACCGAAGGAAGTCGGGGCTACACCTTC. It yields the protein CASTEGSRGYTF.

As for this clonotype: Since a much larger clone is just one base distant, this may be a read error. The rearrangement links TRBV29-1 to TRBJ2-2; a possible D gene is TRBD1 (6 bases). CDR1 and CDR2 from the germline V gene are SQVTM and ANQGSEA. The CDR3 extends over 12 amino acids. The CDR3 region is CGVVRGTGELFF. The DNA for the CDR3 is TGCGGCGTTGTCAGGGGCACCGGGGAGCTGTTTTTT.

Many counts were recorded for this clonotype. CDR3 amino acids: CASSGPTRTTGELFF. The CDR3 DNA is TGTGCCAGCAGCGGACCGACTAGGACCACCGGGGAGCTGTTTTTT. The chain uses TRBV7-9 and TRBJ2-2, with a possible D match to TRBD2 (6 bases). Germline V lookup: CDR1 SEHNR, CDR2 FQNEAQ (reference sequence). The CDR3 consists of 15 residues. The V and J ends lost 5 bases and 4 bases respectively, with 14 bases between them.

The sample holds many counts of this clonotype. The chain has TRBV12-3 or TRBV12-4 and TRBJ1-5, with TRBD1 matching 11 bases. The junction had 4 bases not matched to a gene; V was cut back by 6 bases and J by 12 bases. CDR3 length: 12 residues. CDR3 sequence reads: CASRPGTGGQHF. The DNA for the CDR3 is TGTGCCAGCAGGCCCGGGACAGGGGGCCAGCATTTT.

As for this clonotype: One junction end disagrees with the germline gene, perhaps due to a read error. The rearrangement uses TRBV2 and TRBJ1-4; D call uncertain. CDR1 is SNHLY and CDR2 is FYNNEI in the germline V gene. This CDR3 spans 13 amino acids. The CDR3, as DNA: TGTGTCAGCAGTCTACAGCATAATGAAAAACTGTTTTTT. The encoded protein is CVSSLQHNEKLFF.

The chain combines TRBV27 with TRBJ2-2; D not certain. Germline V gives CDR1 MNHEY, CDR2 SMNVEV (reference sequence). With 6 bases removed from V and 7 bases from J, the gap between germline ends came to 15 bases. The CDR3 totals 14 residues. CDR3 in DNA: TGTGCCAGCAGACTCCAGCTTGAGTTCGGGGAGCTGTTTTTT. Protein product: CASRLQLEFGELFF.

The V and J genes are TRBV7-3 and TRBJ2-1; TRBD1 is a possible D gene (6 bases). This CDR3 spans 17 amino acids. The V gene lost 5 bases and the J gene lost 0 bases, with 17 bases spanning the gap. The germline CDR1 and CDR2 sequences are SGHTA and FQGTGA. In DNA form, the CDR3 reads TGTGCCAGCAGCCCAGGGTGGGGGCTGGACTCCTACAATGAGCAGTTCTTC. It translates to CASSPGWGLDSYNEQFF.

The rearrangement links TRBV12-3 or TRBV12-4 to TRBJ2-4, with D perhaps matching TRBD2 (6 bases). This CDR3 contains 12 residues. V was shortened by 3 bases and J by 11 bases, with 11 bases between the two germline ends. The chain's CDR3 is CASSLGTPFQYF. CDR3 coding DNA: TGTGCCAGCAGTTTGGGGACTCCCTTTCAGTACTTC.

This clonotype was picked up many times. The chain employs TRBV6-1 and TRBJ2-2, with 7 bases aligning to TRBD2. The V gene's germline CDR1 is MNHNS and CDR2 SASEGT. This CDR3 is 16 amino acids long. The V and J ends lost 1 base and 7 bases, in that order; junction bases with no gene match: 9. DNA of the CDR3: TGTGCCAGCAGTGAAGGATGGCGGGAGCCGATCGGGGAGCTGTTTTTT. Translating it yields CASSEGWREPIGELFF.

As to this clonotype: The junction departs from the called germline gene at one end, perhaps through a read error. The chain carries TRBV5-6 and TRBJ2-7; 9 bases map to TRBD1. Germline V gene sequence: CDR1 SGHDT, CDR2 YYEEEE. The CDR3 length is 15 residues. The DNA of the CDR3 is TGTGCCGGCAGCTGGGGGACAGGGATAATCTACGAGCAGTACTTC. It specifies CAGSWGTGIIYEQYF.

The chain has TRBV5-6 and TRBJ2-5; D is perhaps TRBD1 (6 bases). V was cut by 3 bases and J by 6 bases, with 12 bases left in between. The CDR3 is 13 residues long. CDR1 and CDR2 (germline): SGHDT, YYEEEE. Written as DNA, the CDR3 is TGTGCCAGCAGCTCCAGGGGCATACAGACCCAGTACTTC. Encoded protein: CASSSRGIQTQYF.

The CDR3: CASSITAGVYGYTF. The CDR3 DNA reads TGTGCCAGTTCGATCACGGCGGGAGTCTATGGCTACACCTTC. The chain couples TRBV19 to TRBJ1-2; D is uncertain. The V end was cut by 8 bases, the J end by 4 bases, with 17 bases between. There are 14 residues in the CDR3. In germline, CDR1 is LNHDA, CDR2 SQIVND (reference sequence).

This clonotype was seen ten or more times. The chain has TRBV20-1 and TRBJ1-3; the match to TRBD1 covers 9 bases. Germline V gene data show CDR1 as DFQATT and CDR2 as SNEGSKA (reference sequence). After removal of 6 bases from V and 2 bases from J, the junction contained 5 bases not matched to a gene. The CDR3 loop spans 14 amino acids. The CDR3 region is CSALRTGAGNTIYF. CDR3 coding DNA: TGCAGTGCGCTACGGACAGGGGCTGGAAACACCATATATTTT.

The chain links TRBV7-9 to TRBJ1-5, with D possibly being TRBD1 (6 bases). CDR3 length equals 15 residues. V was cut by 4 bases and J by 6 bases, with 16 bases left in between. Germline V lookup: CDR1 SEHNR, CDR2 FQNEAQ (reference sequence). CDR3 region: CASSSGPMGAQPQHF. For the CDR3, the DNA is TGTGCCAGCAGCTCGGGACCCATGGGGGCTCAGCCCCAGCATTTT.

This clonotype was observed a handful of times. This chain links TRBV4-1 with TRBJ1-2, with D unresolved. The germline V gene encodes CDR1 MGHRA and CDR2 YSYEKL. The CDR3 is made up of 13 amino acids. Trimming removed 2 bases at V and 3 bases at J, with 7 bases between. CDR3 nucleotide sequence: TGCGCCAGCAGCCAAATTGCCGACTATGGCTACACCTTC. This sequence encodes CASSQIADYGYTF.

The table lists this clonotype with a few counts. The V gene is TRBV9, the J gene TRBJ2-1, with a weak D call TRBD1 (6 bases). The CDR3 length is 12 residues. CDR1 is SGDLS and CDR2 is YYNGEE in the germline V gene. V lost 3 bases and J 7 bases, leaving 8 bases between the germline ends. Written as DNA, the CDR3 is TGTGCCAGCAGCGGAGACAGGAATGAGCAGTTCTTC. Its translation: CASSGDRNEQFF. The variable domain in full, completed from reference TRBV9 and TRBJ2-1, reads DSGVTQTPKHLITATGQRVTLRCSPRSGDLSVYWYQQSLDQGLQFLIQYYNGEERAKGNILERFSAQQFPDLHSELNLSSLELGDSALYFCASSGDRNEQFFGPGTRLTVL.

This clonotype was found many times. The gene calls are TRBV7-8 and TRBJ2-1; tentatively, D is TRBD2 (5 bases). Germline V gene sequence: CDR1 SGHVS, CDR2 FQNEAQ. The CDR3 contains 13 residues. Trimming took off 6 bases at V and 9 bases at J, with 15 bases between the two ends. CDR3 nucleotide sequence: TGTGCCAGCAGTGAACCCCCGGCGGGTGAGCAGTTCTTC. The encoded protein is CASSEPPAGEQFF. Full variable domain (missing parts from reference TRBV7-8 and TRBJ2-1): GAGVSQSPRYKVAKRGQDVALRCDPISGHVSLFWYQQALGQGPEFLTYFQNEAQLDKSGLPSDRFFAERPEGSVSTLKIQRTQQEDSAVYLCASSEPPAGEQFFGPGTRLTVL.